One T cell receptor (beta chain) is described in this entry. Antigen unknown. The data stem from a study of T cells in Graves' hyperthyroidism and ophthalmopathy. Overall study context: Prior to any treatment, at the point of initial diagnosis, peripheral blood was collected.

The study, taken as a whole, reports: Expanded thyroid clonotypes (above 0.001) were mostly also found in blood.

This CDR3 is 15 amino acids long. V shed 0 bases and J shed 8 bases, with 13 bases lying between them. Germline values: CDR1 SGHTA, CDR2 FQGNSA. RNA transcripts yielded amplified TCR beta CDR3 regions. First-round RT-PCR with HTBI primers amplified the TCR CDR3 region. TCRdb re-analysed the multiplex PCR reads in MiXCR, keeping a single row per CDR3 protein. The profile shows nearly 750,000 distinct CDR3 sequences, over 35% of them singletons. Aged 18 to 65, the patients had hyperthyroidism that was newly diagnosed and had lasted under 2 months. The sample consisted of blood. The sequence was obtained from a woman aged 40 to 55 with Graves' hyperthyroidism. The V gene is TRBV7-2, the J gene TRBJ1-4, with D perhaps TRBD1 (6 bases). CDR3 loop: CASSLALAGEEKLFF. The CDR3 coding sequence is TGTGCCAGCAGCTTAGCGCTGGCAGGGGAGGAAAAACTGTTTTTT.